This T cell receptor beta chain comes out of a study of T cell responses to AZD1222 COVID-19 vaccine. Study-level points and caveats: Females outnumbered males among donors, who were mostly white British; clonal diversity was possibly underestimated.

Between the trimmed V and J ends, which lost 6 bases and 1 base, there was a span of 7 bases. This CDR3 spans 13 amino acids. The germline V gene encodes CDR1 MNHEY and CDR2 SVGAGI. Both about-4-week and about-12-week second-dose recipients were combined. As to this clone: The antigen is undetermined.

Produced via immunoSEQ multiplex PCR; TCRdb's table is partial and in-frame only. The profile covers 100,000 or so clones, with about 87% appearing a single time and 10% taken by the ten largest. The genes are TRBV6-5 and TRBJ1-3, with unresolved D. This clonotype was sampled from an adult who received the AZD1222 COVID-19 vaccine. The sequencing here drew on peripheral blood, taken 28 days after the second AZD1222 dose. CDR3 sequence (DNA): TGTGCCAGCAGCGGGAATTCTGGAAACACCATATATTTT. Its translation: CASSGNSGNTIYF.